The 3 T cell receptor beta chains given below trace back to one sample, sequenced in a study of identical twins (dated by TCRdb to the mid-2010s). Preparation of the library involved 5' RACE. TCRdb records Illumina HiSeq 2000 as the sequencer. Clones were called with MiXCR by TCRdb after fastp trimmed the public reads at Q25, and only in-frame beta chains were retained. Here each entry gathers all rows of one CDR3 protein and keeps the most common genes and DNA. This sample is represented by around 480,000 distinct CDR3 sequences; 13% to 15% of them were singletons. The ten largest clones add up to about 0.54% of the sample. These records were also assigned to another study, of yellow fever vaccine responses in identical twins.

Sequencing was performed on CD4+ T cells sorted from blood. The receptors were gathered from a woman under 30 in good health.

Only a few counts were recorded for this clonotype. This rearrangement joins TRBV28 to TRBJ2-4; possibly TRBD1 for D (5 bases). Deletions cut 5 bases from V and 3 bases from J, with 17 bases between. CDR1 and CDR2 from the germline V gene are MDHEN and SYDVKM. The CDR3 spans 16 residues. The CDR3 loop reads CASSPPDSLVKNIQYF. Here the CDR3 DNA reads TGTGCCAGCAGTCCACCCGACAGTCTGGTCAAAAACATTCAGTACTTC.

This clonotype turned up a few times. CDR3 amino acids: CSASYLAASTDTQYF. CDR3 nucleotides: TGCAGTGCTTCATATCTAGCGGCTAGCACAGATACGCAGTATTTT. The chain carries TRBV20-1 and TRBJ2-3; TRBD2 aligns across 7 bases. The CDR3 runs to 15 residues. The J segment lost 0 bases and the V segment lost 5 bases, leaving 8 bases of the junction unmatched. Germline CDR1 reads DFQATT; CDR2 reads SNEGSKA (reference sequence).

The chain links TRBV28 to TRBJ2-3; 8 positions agree with TRBD2. This CDR3 comprises 14 residues. V shed 8 bases and J 0 bases; nucleotides not matched to a gene: 4. The germline gives CDR1 MDHEN, CDR2 SYDVKM. This CDR3 reads CASQGTRSTDTQYF. DNA of the CDR3: TGTGCCAGCCAGGGGACTAGAAGCACAGATACGCAGTATTTT.